A single sample gave rise to the 31 T cell receptor beta chains below, sequenced in a study of PD-1 blockade in classical Hodgkin lymphoma (dated by TCRdb to the early 2020s). The time point label here, explained by the study, means: cycle 1 day 1 (C1D1), immediately before nivolumab initiation. All trial patients had relapsed after autologous stem cell transplantation, with cohorts A, B and C differing in prior brentuximab vedotin exposure. The method was the immunoSEQ multiplex PCR assay. TCRdb provides this immuneACCESS table in a form limited to in-frame rearrangements. Some clones are lacking; in checked studies, under half of them reflect an unresolved V gene, and why the rest are absent is not known. The sample table shows 65,000 to 95,000 clones, and under 90% are seen once. Jointly, the top ten make up 22% of the sample. This specimen consisted of peripheral blood mononuclear cells (PBMCs), obtained at baseline. The receptor set was obtained from a human donor with classical Hodgkin lymphoma.

This chain connects TRBV11-2 to TRBJ2-2, with D perhaps matching TRBD1 or TRBD2 (5 bases each). The CDR3 length is 17 residues. Trimming took 5 bases from V and 1 from J, leaving 17 bases between them. CDR1 and CDR2 (germline): SGHAT, FQNNGV. CDR3 nucleotide sequence: TGTGCCAGCAGCGCCCCCGCTTGGGGGAGGAACACCGGGGAGCTGTTTTTT. Translated: CASSAPAWGRNTGELFF.

The chain carries TRBV28 and TRBJ1-1; TRBD1 matches 7 bases. Germline CDR1 and CDR2: MDHEN and SYDVKM. J lost 4 bases, V lost 3 bases, and 11 bases had no gene match. The CDR3 sequence is 16 residues long. The CDR3 here is CASSLWGGGAGTEAFF. CDR3 nucleotide sequence: TGTGCCAGCAGTTTGTGGGGAGGGGGCGCTGGCACTGAAGCTTTCTTT. The whole variable domain, filled in from reference TRBV28 and TRBJ1-1, reads DVKVTQSSRYLVKRTGEKVFLECVQDMDHENMFWYRQDPGLGLRLIYFSYDVKMKEKGDIPEGYSVSREKKERFSLILESASTNQTSMYLCASSLWGGGAGTEAFFGQGTRLTVV.

The chain joins TRBV11-3 to TRBJ2-1; 8 bases match TRBD2. In germline, CDR1 is SGHNT, CDR2 YENEEA. Trimming removed 5 bases from V and 3 bases from J; junction bases left unmatched: 9. The CDR3 loop spans 16 amino acids. The CDR3 is CASSPRLAKNYNEQFF. In DNA, the CDR3 is TGTGCCAGCAGCCCCAGACTAGCGAAAAACTACAATGAGCAGTTCTTC.

The V gene is TRBV6-6, the J gene TRBJ1-1; a weak D match, TRBD1 (6 bases). The germline gives CDR1 MNHNY, CDR2 SVGAGI (reference sequence). The CDR3 has 15 residues. V shed 7 bases and J shed 1 base, with 16 bases lying between them. DNA of the CDR3: TGTGCCAGCAAAAGTCGGGGGGCGCCGAACACTGAAGCTTTCTTT. It yields the protein CASKSRGAPNTEAFF.

The rearrangement uses TRBV30 and TRBJ1-3; no definite D call. The germline CDR1 and CDR2 sequences are GTSNPN and SVGIG (reference sequence). V gave up 2 bases and J gave up 0 bases, with 5 bases separating them. The CDR3 extends over 13 amino acids. The CDR3 DNA is TGTGCCTGGAGTCAAACCTCTGGAAACACCATATATTTT. The encoded protein is CAWSQTSGNTIYF.

The chain combines TRBV6-1 with TRBJ1-2, with D possibly being TRBD1 (5 bases). The V gene's germline CDR1 is MNHNS and CDR2 SASEGT. This CDR3 region has 19 residues. Trimming pared 3 bases from V and 2 bases from J, leaving 25 bases between. The CDR3 loop reads CASSDGGVYTHPNNYGYTF. The CDR3 DNA follows: TGTGCCAGCAGTGACGGGGGGGTATACACCCATCCAAACAACTATGGCTACACCTTC.

This rearrangement joins TRBV7-9 to TRBJ2-2; D may be TRBD1 (5 bases). The V end lost 2 bases, the J end lost 2 bases, and 9 bases lay between the germline ends. Germline lookup yields CDR1 SEHNR and CDR2 FQNEAQ (reference sequence). The CDR3 contains 15 residues. The CDR3 spells CASSLRQGNTGELFF. Here the CDR3 DNA reads TGTGCCAGCAGCTTAAGGCAGGGAAACACCGGGGAGCTGTTTTTT.

This clone occurred a few times. V and J are TRBV6-1 and TRBJ2-1; D is unresolved. The CDR3 is made up of 14 amino acids. The germline V and J ends were trimmed by 1 base and 1 base, with 5 bases remaining between them. The germline CDR1 and CDR2 sequences are MNHNS and SASEGT. Here the CDR3 DNA reads TGTGCCAGCAGTGAAGGGCCTTCCTACAATGAGCAGTTCTTC. It encodes CASSEGPSYNEQFF.

The chain employs TRBV18 and TRBJ1-1; D uncertain. Between the trimmed V and J ends, which lost 2 bases and 3 bases, there was a span of 10 bases. The length of the CDR3 is 14 residues. Germline assignment: CDR1 KGHSH and CDR2 LQKENI. The chain's CDR3 is CASSPIVSDTEAFF. For the CDR3, the DNA is TGTGCCAGCTCACCAATAGTATCGGACACTGAAGCTTTCTTT.

This clone occurred once. The rearrangement uses TRBV10-1 and TRBJ2-1, with 9 bases aligning to TRBD1. The CDR3 is 15 residues long. The ends lost 5 bases at V and 8 bases at J; junction bases unmatched: 10. Germline V gene lookup returns CDR1 WNHNN and CDR2 SYGVQD (reference sequence). Here the CDR3 reads CASSRRTGVVDEQFF. In DNA form, the CDR3 reads TGCGCCAGCAGTAGGCGGACAGGGGTCGTCGATGAGCAGTTCTTC.

V usage is TRBV14 and J usage is TRBJ1-1, with D hard to call. The germline V gene encodes CDR1 SGHDN and CDR2 FVKESK. V dropped 0 bases and J dropped 0 bases, with 5 bases sitting between them. The CDR3 loop spans 14 amino acids. DNA of the CDR3: TGTGCCAGCAGCCAAGACAGCTTGAACACTGAAGCTTTCTTT. Amino acid sequence: CASSQDSLNTEAFF.

The chain links TRBV4-3 to TRBJ2-2; D not resolved. This CDR3 spans 18 amino acids. With 2 bases removed from V and 0 bases from J, the gap between germline ends came to 16 bases. Germline V gene lookup returns CDR1 LGHNA and CDR2 YSLEER. The CDR3 DNA follows: TGCGCCAGCAGCCAAAGGTTGGAGTTCAGTGCGAACACCGGGGAGCTGTTTTTT. Protein: CASSQRLEFSANTGELFF.

The chain's CDR3 is CASKETSSNNEQFF. DNA of the CDR3: TGTGCCAGCAAGGAGACTAGTTCCAACAATGAGCAGTTCTTC. The V and J genes are TRBV6-5 and TRBJ2-1, with a tentative D call TRBD2 (6 bases). CDR3 size: 14 residues. V lost 7 bases and J 5 bases, leaving 15 bases between the germline ends. Germline V gene sequence: CDR1 MNHEY, CDR2 SVGAGI.

This chain joins TRBV6-5 and TRBJ1-1; 9 bases match TRBD1. The CDR3 has 15 residues. Germline CDR1 reads MNHEY; CDR2 reads SVGAGI. Trimming took 0 bases from V and 6 from J; bases not matched to a gene: 5. The CDR3 is CASSYSTGGFPEAFF. CDR3 nucleotide sequence: TGTGCCAGCAGTTACTCGACAGGGGGTTTCCCTGAAGCTTTCTTT.

The chain links TRBV7-2 to TRBJ2-2; no definite D call. The CDR3 contains 17 residues. Germline V gene sequence: CDR1 SGHTA, CDR2 FQGNSA. Deletions cut 2 bases from V and 7 bases from J, with 20 bases between. This CDR3 reads CASSLLLKGMDHGELFF. In DNA, the CDR3 is TGTGCCAGCAGCTTACTTCTTAAAGGGATGGATCACGGGGAGCTGTTTTTT.

The V gene is TRBV19, the J gene TRBJ2-7; 9 nucleotides agree with TRBD2. The germline V gene encodes CDR1 LNHDA and CDR2 SQIVND (reference sequence). CDR3 size: 15 residues. The V gene end was trimmed by 2 bases and the J gene end by 0 bases; junction bases not matched to a gene: 2. In DNA, the CDR3 is TGTGCCAGTAGTATACTGACTAGCGGCTCCTACGAGCAGTACTTC. Its protein product is CASSILTSGSYEQYF.

The rearrangement links TRBV7-2 to TRBJ2-5, with unresolved D. The CDR3 has 15 amino acids. Germline assignment: CDR1 SGHTA and CDR2 FQGNSA. Trimming shortened V by 0 bases and J by 0 bases, and 8 bases separated the two germline ends. CDR3 sequence: CASSLALGYQETQYF. The CDR3 DNA is TGTGCCAGCAGCTTAGCTTTAGGCTACCAAGAGACCCAGTACTTC. The complete variable domain, with remaining parts taken from reference TRBV7-2 and TRBJ2-5, reads GAGVSQSPSNKVTEKGKDVELRCDPISGHTALYWYRQSLGQGLEFLIYFQGNSAPDKSGLPSDRFSAERTGGSVSTLTIQRTQQEDSAVYLCASSLALGYQETQYFGPGTRLLVL.

This clone was seen just once. The chain carries TRBV6-5 and TRBJ2-1; TRBD2 matches at 15 bases. Germline V gives CDR1 MNHEY, CDR2 SVGAGI. V was clipped by 2 bases and J by 9 bases; unmatched bases: 2. The CDR3 spans 15 residues. In nucleotides, the CDR3 is TGTGCCAGCAGTTACGGGACTAGCGGGAGGAGTGAGCAGTTCTTC. This gives the protein CASSYGTSGRSEQFF.

The V gene is TRBV29-1, the J gene TRBJ1-1; perhaps TRBD1 as D (5 bases). Per germline, CDR1 SQVTM and CDR2 ANQGSEA. Trimming pared 6 bases from V and 5 bases from J, leaving 13 bases between. CDR3 size: 12 residues. The CDR3 region has the DNA TGCAGCGTATCGGGGGTAAGGACTGAAGCTTTCTTT. It translates to CSVSGVRTEAFF.

The chain carries TRBV19 and TRBJ1-2; no definite D call. Per germline, CDR1 LNHDA and CDR2 SQIVND (reference sequence). The CDR3 length is 13 residues. V was pared by 3 bases and J by 2 bases, with 7 bases between. This chain's CDR3 is CASSITENYGYTF. Written as DNA, the CDR3 is TGTGCCAGTAGTATTACGGAAAACTATGGCTACACCTTC.

The V gene is TRBV18, the J gene TRBJ1-2; tentative D call: TRBD1 (6 bases). V gave up 2 bases and J gave up 3 bases, with 13 bases separating them. From germline, CDR1 is KGHSH and CDR2 LQKENI. The CDR3 totals 15 residues. The CDR3 nucleotides are TGTGCCAGCTCACCAGGGGGCGCTTTTGACTATGGCTACACCTTC. Its translation: CASSPGGAFDYGYTF. Supplemented by reference TRBV18 and TRBJ1-2, the full variable domain reads NAGVMQNPRHLVRRRGQEARLRCSPMKGHSHVYWYRQLPEEGLKFMVYLQKENIIDESGMPKERFSAEFPKEGPSILRIQQVVRGDSAAYFCASSPGGAFDYGYTFGSGTRLTVV.

CDR3 nucleotides: TGTGCCTGGAGGCGATGTAATGAAAAACTGTTTTTT. Its protein product is CAWRRCNEKLFF. The gene calls are TRBV30 and TRBJ1-4; D call uncertain. This CDR3 is built from 12 residues. V was trimmed by 3 bases and J by 4 bases, leaving 6 bases between them. CDR1 GTSNPN and CDR2 SVGIG come from the germline V gene (reference sequence).

The chain employs TRBV5-1 and TRBJ1-1; D is perhaps TRBD1 (6 bases). CDR1 SGHRS and CDR2 YFSETQ come from the germline V gene. The CDR3 length is 13 residues. The germline V and J ends were trimmed by 0 bases and 6 bases, with 9 bases remaining between them. CDR3 in amino acids: CASSLDRDPEAFF. The CDR3 DNA reads as TGCGCCAGCAGCTTGGACAGGGACCCTGAAGCTTTCTTT.

The chain has TRBV4-1 and TRBJ2-7, with D hard to call. The CDR3 spans 14 residues. Looked up from germline, CDR1 is MGHRA and CDR2 is YSYEKL. The V gene lost 1 base and the J gene lost 6 bases, with 13 bases spanning the gap. The CDR3 coding sequence is TGCGCCAGCAGCCAAGGCCCCAGTGTCCGCGAGCAGTACTTC. Protein: CASSQGPSVREQYF.

The chain combines TRBV10-3 with TRBJ1-1, with D unresolved. The CDR3 spans 14 residues. CDR1 and CDR2 from the germline V gene are ENHRY and SYGVKD. Trimming shortened V by 4 bases and J by 1 base, and 10 bases separated the two germline ends. The CDR3 DNA follows: TGTGCCATCAGTGGATTGGCAGAGAACACTGAAGCTTTCTTT. This encodes CAISGLAENTEAFF.

In its sample, this clone was seen once. The same CDR3 arises from other DNA sequences in this sample as well. CDR3 sequence: CASSLGQNTGELFF. The CDR3 DNA sequence: TGTGCCAGCAGTTTAGGTCAGAACACCGGGGAGCTGTTTTTT. The chain carries TRBV27 and TRBJ2-2, with D unresolved. Between the trimmed V and J ends, which lost 2 bases and 1 base, there was a span of 5 bases. Germline V lookup: CDR1 MNHEY, CDR2 SMNVEV (reference sequence). The CDR3 is 14 residues long.

The V call is TRBV6-1, the J call TRBJ1-6; D is perhaps TRBD1 (5 bases). V dropped 4 bases and J dropped 11 bases, with 12 bases sitting between them. Germline V gene lookup returns CDR1 MNHNS and CDR2 SASEGT. The CDR3 length is 13 residues. The DNA for the CDR3 is TGTGCCAGCAGTGGAGGGGACTATGCACCCCTCCACTTT. It specifies CASSGGDYAPLHF.

V and J are TRBV4-2 and TRBJ2-4, with D possibly matching TRBD2 (6 bases). The CDR3 spans 18 residues. Germline CDR1 and CDR2: LGHNA and YNFKEQ. The germline V and J ends were trimmed by 1 base and 0 bases, with 16 bases remaining between them. The CDR3: CASSQVVLAPIAKNIQYF. CDR3 coding DNA: TGTGCCAGCAGCCAAGTGGTCCTAGCGCCCATAGCCAAAAACATTCAGTACTTC.

This chain links TRBV25-1 with TRBJ2-5; 9 bases match TRBD2. CDR1 is MGHDK and CDR2 is SYGVNS in the germline V gene. The CDR3 consists of 16 residues. J lost 1 base, V lost 1 base, and 4 bases had no gene match. As DNA, the CDR3 is TGTGCCAGCAGTGAATGGGCGGGAGGGCTCCAAGAGACCCAGTACTTC. Protein: CASSEWAGGLQETQYF.

The V call is TRBV5-1, the J call TRBJ2-1, with 9 bases aligning to TRBD2. V trimming: 0 bases; J trimming: 5 bases; junction bases outside the gene matches: 9. Germline V gives CDR1 SGHRS, CDR2 YFSETQ. There are 17 residues in the CDR3. The CDR3, as DNA: TGCGCCAGCAGCTTGGCTCGGTATAGCGGGGGCAACAATGAGCAGTTCTTC. It translates to CASSLARYSGGNNEQFF.

The CDR3: CAWSDGTAPYNEQFF. The CDR3 DNA follows: TGTGCCTGGAGCGATGGGACAGCGCCCTACAATGAGCAGTTCTTC. The V and J genes are TRBV30 and TRBJ2-1; 7 bases map to TRBD1. This CDR3 has 15 amino acids. V gave up 3 bases and J gave up 2 bases; unmatched junction bases: 7. In germline, CDR1 is GTSNPN, CDR2 SVGIG (reference sequence).